This TCR beta chain originates from a study of T cell responses to AZD1222 COVID-19 vaccine. In regard to this clone: Its matching antigen is unknown.

Study-wide results and limits: Reportedly, close to half of spike-specific TCRs are directed against unmutated variant regions. Donors skewed white British and female; clonal diversity was possibly underestimated. No day 14 peak samples; only post-peak repertoires were characterized.

Assay used: immunoSEQ multiplex PCR; TCRdb lists only in-frame clones, some missing. The sample yields more than 70,000 clones, 87% seen once. Germline CDR1 reads MGHRA; CDR2 reads YSYEKL. The CDR3 totals 16 residues. V trimming: 4 bases; J trimming: 0 bases; junction bases outside the gene matches: 7. This specimen consisted of peripheral blood, obtained on day 0 of AZD1222 vaccination. This sequence was found in an adult in good health. The chain joins TRBV4-1 to TRBJ2-7; 9 nucleotides match TRBD1. The CDR3 nucleotides are TGCGCCAGCAGCCCAACCGGGACAGGGACCTCCTACGAGCAGTACTTC. Its translation is CASSPTGTGTSYEQYF.